This T cell receptor (beta chain) was obtained from a study of graft-versus-host responses after intestinal transplantation. Background on the study: Multivisceral, liver-intestinal, or isolated intestinal transplants were given to recipients. Following induction with anti-thymocyte globulin, all recipients were given tacrolimus and steroids for two to three years.

Clones were sequenced by immunoSEQ multiplex PCR, and TCRdb holds only the in-frame ones, with some missing. Of fewer than 8,500 clones in the sample, approximately 97% were seen once. CDR1 and CDR2 from the germline V gene are MNHEY and SVGAGI. The CDR3 is made up of 15 amino acids. The V and J ends lost 0 bases and 0 bases respectively, with 5 bases between them. This clone was counted a single time. The sample in question was PBMCs, obtained 23 days after intestinal transplant. The receptor comes from a human patient who received an intestinal transplant, so some T cells may come from the graft donor. The chain has TRBV6-5 and TRBJ1-4; tentative D call: TRBD1 (5 bases). DNA of the CDR3: TGTGCCAGCAGTTACTCGACAGCAACTAATGAAAAACTGTTTTTT. Its protein product is CASSYSTATNEKLFF.